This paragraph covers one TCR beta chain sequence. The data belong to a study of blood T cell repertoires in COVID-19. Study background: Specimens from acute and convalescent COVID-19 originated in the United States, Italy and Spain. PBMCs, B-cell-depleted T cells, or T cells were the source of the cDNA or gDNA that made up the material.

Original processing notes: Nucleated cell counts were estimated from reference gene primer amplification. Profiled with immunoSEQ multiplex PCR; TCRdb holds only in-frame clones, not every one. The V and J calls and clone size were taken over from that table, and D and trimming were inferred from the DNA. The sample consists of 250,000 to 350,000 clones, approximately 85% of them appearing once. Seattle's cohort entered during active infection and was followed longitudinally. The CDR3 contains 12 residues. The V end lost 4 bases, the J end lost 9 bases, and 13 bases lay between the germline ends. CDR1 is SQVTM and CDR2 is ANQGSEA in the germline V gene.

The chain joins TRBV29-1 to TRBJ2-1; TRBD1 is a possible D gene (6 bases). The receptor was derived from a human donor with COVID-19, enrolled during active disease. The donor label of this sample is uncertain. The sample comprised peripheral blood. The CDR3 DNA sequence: TGCAGCGTTGGGGTTCGAGGGGGTGAGCAGTTCTTC. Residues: CSVGVRGGEQFF.